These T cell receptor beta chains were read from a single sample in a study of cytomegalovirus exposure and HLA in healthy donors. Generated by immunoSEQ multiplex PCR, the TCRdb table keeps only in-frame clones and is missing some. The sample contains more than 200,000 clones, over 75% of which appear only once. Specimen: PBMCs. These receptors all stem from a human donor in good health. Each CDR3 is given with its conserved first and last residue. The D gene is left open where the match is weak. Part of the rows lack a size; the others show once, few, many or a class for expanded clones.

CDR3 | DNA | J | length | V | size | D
CASSSSGMLSYEQYF | TGTGCCAGCAGTTCTAGCGGGATGCTATCCTACGAGCAGTACTTC | TRBJ2-7 | 15 | TRBV27 | NA | TRBD2
CASSLAGVDEQYF | TGTGCCAGCAGCTTAGCAGGGGTGGACGAGCAGTACTTC | TRBJ2-7 | 13 | TRBV7-6 | once | NA
CASSLRLAGTGGEQYF | TGTGCCAGTAGTCTGCGACTAGCGGGCACGGGCGGCGAGCAGTACTTC | TRBJ2-7 | 16 | TRBV19 | NA | TRBD2
CASSSQGAGYTF | TGTGCCAGCAGCTCACAGGGTGCTGGCTACACCTTC | TRBJ1-2 | 12 | TRBV11-3 | NA | NA
CASRIETGSNNEQFF | TGTGCCAGCAGGATAGAGACCGGGTCAAACAATGAGCAGTTCTTC | TRBJ2-1 | 15 | TRBV2 | NA | NA
CASSLGLAGYNEQFF | TGCGCCAGCAGCTTGGGGCTAGCGGGCTACAATGAGCAGTTCTTC | TRBJ2-1 | 15 | TRBV5-1 | NA | TRBD2
CASSPPPGTGVGYTF | TGTGCCAGCTCACCACCCCCCGGGACAGGGGTCGGCTACACCTTC | TRBJ1-2 | 15 | TRBV18 | NA | TRBD1
CASSLGGTGNEQFF | TGTGCTAGCAGCTTAGGGGGGACAGGGAATGAGCAGTTCTTC | TRBJ2-1 | 14 | TRBV7-7 | NA | TRBD1
CASRQGYEQYF | TGTGCCAGCAGACAGGGATACGAGCAGTACTTC | TRBJ2-7 | 11 | TRBV28 | once | NA
CASQTGAANYGYTF | TGTGCCAGTCAGACAGGGGCTGCTAACTATGGCTACACCTTC | TRBJ1-2 | 14 | TRBV6-5 | NA | TRBD1
CASSLEGAQNTEAFF | TGTGCCAGCAGCTTAGAGGGGGCGCAGAACACTGAAGCTTTCTTT | TRBJ1-1 | 15 | TRBV7-9 | NA | TRBD1
CASSKQGLYGYTF | TGTGCCAGCAGCAAACAGGGTTTATATGGCTACACCTTC | TRBJ1-2 | 13 | TRBV5-4 | once | NA
CSVEEGQRNTQYF | TGCAGCGTTGAAGAGGGACAGCGAAATACGCAGTATTTT | TRBJ2-3 | 13 | TRBV29-1 | NA | TRBD1
CSAGTDYTGELFF | TGCAGCGCAGGGACAGATTACACCGGGGAGCTGTTTTTT | TRBJ2-2 | 13 | TRBV29-1 | NA | TRBD1
CASSYQGNTEAFF | TGTGCCAGCAGTTACCAGGGTAACACTGAAGCTTTCTTT | TRBJ1-1 | 13 | TRBV6-5 | NA | NA
CASSDSEGANNEQFF | TGTGCCAGCAGTGACTCCGAGGGGGCGAACAATGAGCAGTTCTTC | TRBJ2-1 | 15 | TRBV6-4 | NA | TRBD1
CASMADRAGNQPQHF | TGTGCCAGCATGGCGGACAGGGCGGGCAATCAGCCCCAGCATTTT | TRBJ1-5 | 15 | TRBV6-1 | NA | TRBD1
CASSPSGRGNNEQFF | TGTGCCAGCAGTCCTAGCGGGAGGGGTAACAATGAGCAGTTCTTC | TRBJ2-1 | 15 | TRBV28 | NA | TRBD2
CASSDLGAINEQYF | TGTGCCAGCAGCGACCTGGGGGCGATAAACGAGCAGTACTTC | TRBJ2-7 | 14 | TRBV27 | NA | NA
CASTVGDRSNYGYTF | TGTGCCAGCACCGTAGGGGACAGATCTAACTATGGCTACACCTTC | TRBJ1-2 | 15 | TRBV6-6 | NA | TRBD1
CASSLWLAGLTDTQYF | TGTGCCAGCAGCTTGTGGCTAGCGGGCCTCACAGATACGCAGTATTTT | TRBJ2-3 | 16 | TRBV5-4 | NA | TRBD2
CASSCPAEPSYNEQFF | TGTGCTAGCAGCTGTCCAGCGGAGCCCTCCTACAATGAGCAGTTCTTC | TRBJ2-1 | 16 | TRBV7-7 | NA | NA
CASSATLENEQYF | TGTGCCAGCAGTGCGACACTAGAGAACGAGCAGTACTTC | TRBJ2-7 | 13 | TRBV2 | NA | NA
CSVDLGDRGRKSEQYF | TGCAGCGTTGATCTGGGGGACAGGGGGCGAAAGTCCGAGCAGTACTTC | TRBJ2-7 | 16 | TRBV29-1 | once | TRBD1
CASSPSLGRSDTQYF | TGTGCCAGCAGCCCCTCGCTAGGTAGATCGGATACGCAGTATTTT | TRBJ2-3 | 15 | TRBV7-3 | NA | NA
CASRDRALAGNTIYF | TGTGCCAGCAGAGACAGGGCATTAGCTGGAAACACCATATATTTT | TRBJ1-3 | 15 | TRBV2 | NA | TRBD1
CASSPWTGSTETQYF | TGTGCTAGCAGCCCCTGGACAGGGTCGACAGAGACCCAGTACTTC | TRBJ2-5 | 15 | TRBV7-7 | NA | TRBD1
CASSLWGTSGPREQYF | TGTGCCAGCAGTTTATGGGGGACTAGCGGGCCTAGAGAGCAGTACTTC | TRBJ2-7 | 16 | TRBV28 | NA | TRBD2
CASSLGLAGTSTDTQYF | TGTGCCAGCAGCTTAGGACTAGCGGGAACTAGCACAGATACGCAGTATTTT | TRBJ2-3 | 17 | TRBV7-2 | once | TRBD2
CASSLSRGSAFF | TGTGCCAGCAGCCTCAGTCGGGGTTCGGCTTTCTTT | TRBJ1-1 | 12 | TRBV13 | few | NA
CASKTGNGYTF | TGTGCCAGCAAGACAGGGAATGGCTACACCTTC | TRBJ1-2 | 11 | TRBV9 | NA | TRBD1
CASSTLDGDYPYEQYF | TGTGCCAGCAGCACCCTCGATGGGGACTACCCATACGAGCAGTACTTC | TRBJ2-7 | 16 | TRBV21-1 | NA | NA
CASSLSSGKNIQYF | TGTGCCAGCAGCTTATCAAGCGGGAAAAACATTCAGTACTTC | TRBJ2-4 | 14 | TRBV7-2 | NA | NA
CAINGRDYGYTF | TGTGCCATCAACGGCAGGGACTATGGCTACACCTTC | TRBJ1-2 | 12 | TRBV10-3 | NA | NA
CASSSTRPSSTQYF | TGTGCCAGCAGCTCCACGCGGCCCAGCAGTACGCAGTATTTT | TRBJ2-3 | 14 | TRBV7-8 | NA | NA
CASSIDIVAAQPQHF | TGTGCCAGTAGTATAGACATCGTGGCGGCTCAGCCCCAGCATTTT | TRBJ1-5 | 15 | TRBV19 | NA | NA
CASSHETGTETQYF | TGTGCCAGCAGCCATGAGACAGGCACGGAGACCCAGTACTTC | TRBJ2-5 | 14 | TRBV11-2 | NA | NA
CASSHGRAKNEQFF | TGTGCCAGCAGCCATGGGAGGGCGAAGAATGAGCAGTTCTTC | TRBJ2-1 | 14 | TRBV7-9 | NA | TRBD2
CASSNSGSQYNEQFF | TGTGCCAGCAGTAATAGCGGGAGTCAGTACAATGAGCAGTTCTTC | TRBJ2-1 | 15 | TRBV27 | NA | TRBD2
CAWSVLSEETQYF | TGTGCCTGGAGTGTACTTTCCGAGGAGACCCAGTACTTC | TRBJ2-5 | 13 | TRBV30 | NA | NA
CASSEQGGRETQYF | TGTGCCAGCAGTGAGCAGGGGGGACGGGAGACCCAGTACTTC | TRBJ2-5 | 14 | TRBV2 | NA | NA
CASSGGGGIDTQYF | TGTGCCAGCAGCGGTGGGGGGGGGATAGATACGCAGTATTTT | TRBJ2-3 | 14 | TRBV7-6 | once | TRBD2
CASSVVASGSTDTQYF | TGTGCCAGCAGCGTAGTAGCTAGCGGAAGCACAGATACGCAGTATTTT | TRBJ2-3 | 16 | TRBV9 | NA | TRBD2